The rows below give T cell receptor beta chains drawn from one sample of a study of shared clonotypes between healthy human individuals. Profiling relied on immunoSEQ multiplex PCR, and the TCRdb table lists in-frame clones only, not all of them. The data hold 2 million to 2.5 million clones, with about 95% observed a single time. Material: naive CD4+ T cells sorted from blood. Every receptor here comes from a man aged 18 to 35 in good health. The CDR3 runs from the conserved cysteine through the conserved F or W. A D gene is named only where the DNA matches it firmly. Clone size, where shown, is once, few, many, or a class for clones that have expanded.

v_gene: TRBV6-6
j_gene: TRBJ2-7
abundance: few
d_gene: NA
CDR3aa: CASSQHREAEQYF
CDR3nt: TGTGCCAGCAGCCAACACAGGGAGGCCGAGCAGTACTTC

v_gene: TRBV11-2
j_gene: TRBJ1-3
abundance: NA
d_gene: NA
CDR3aa: CASSLGTAGNTIYF
CDR3nt: TGTGCCAGCAGCTTAGGGACAGCTGGAAACACCATATATTTT

v_gene: TRBV11-2
j_gene: TRBJ1-5
abundance: NA
d_gene: NA
CDR3aa: CASSLDSIQPQHF
CDR3nt: TGTGCCAGCAGCTTAGATTCAATCCAGCCCCAGCATTTT

v_gene: TRBV10-3
j_gene: TRBJ1-4
abundance: NA
d_gene: NA
CDR3aa: CAISPGLTTTNEKLFF
CDR3nt: TGTGCCATCAGCCCCGGCCTTACAACAACTAATGAAAAACTGTTTTTT

v_gene: TRBV5-1
j_gene: TRBJ2-5
abundance: once
d_gene: NA
CDR3aa: CASSLASSQETQYF
CDR3nt: TGCGCCAGCAGCTTGGCTAGTAGTCAAGAGACCCAGTACTTC

v_gene: TRBV7-2
j_gene: TRBJ2-7
abundance: NA
d_gene: TRBD2
CDR3aa: CASSLGLAGDEQYF
CDR3nt: TGTGCCAGCAGCTTGGGACTAGCGGGTGACGAGCAGTACTTC

v_gene: TRBV5-1
j_gene: TRBJ2-7
abundance: NA
d_gene: TRBD2
CDR3aa: CASSWDASGLYEQYF
CDR3nt: TGCGCCAGCAGCTGGGATGCTAGCGGTTTATACGAGCAGTACTTC

v_gene: TRBV5-4
j_gene: TRBJ2-7
abundance: NA
d_gene: NA
CDR3aa: CASSPEGQINTAEQYF
CDR3nt: TGTGCCAGCAGCCCCGAGGGACAAATAAATACGGCCGAGCAGTACTTC

v_gene: TRBV10-3
j_gene: TRBJ2-7
abundance: once
d_gene: TRBD1
CDR3aa: CAISPGQAGYEQYF
CDR3nt: TGTGCCATCAGCCCCGGACAGGCGGGCTACGAGCAGTACTTC

v_gene: TRBV19
j_gene: TRBJ1-5
abundance: NA
d_gene: NA
CDR3aa: CASSRRDLGNQPQHF
CDR3nt: TGTGCCAGTAGTCGGCGGGACTTAGGCAATCAGCCCCAGCATTTT

v_gene: TRBV6-6
j_gene: TRBJ2-5
abundance: once
d_gene: NA
CDR3aa: CASGGAQETQYF
CDR3nt: TGTGCCAGTGGTGGAGCCCAAGAGACCCAGTACTTC

v_gene: TRBV7-5
j_gene: TRBJ1-6
abundance: NA
d_gene: NA
CDR3aa: CARSHYNSPLHF
CDR3nt: TGTGCCAGAAGCCACTATAATTCACCCCTCCACTTT

v_gene: TRBV7-2
j_gene: TRBJ2-3
abundance: NA
d_gene: NA
CDR3aa: CASSFRADTQYF
CDR3nt: TGTGCCAGCAGCTTTAGGGCAGATACGCAGTATTTT

v_gene: TRBV29-1
j_gene: TRBJ2-2
abundance: NA
d_gene: NA
CDR3aa: CSVADRGFNTGELFF
CDR3nt: TGCAGCGTTGCCGATCGGGGGTTTAACACCGGGGAGCTGTTTTTT

v_gene: TRBV28
j_gene: TRBJ2-7
abundance: NA
d_gene: NA
CDR3aa: CASRNRPYEQYF
CDR3nt: TGTGCCAGCAGGAACCGCCCCTACGAGCAGTACTTC

v_gene: TRBV10-2
j_gene: TRBJ1-1
abundance: NA
d_gene: NA
CDR3aa: CASRDNMNTEAFF
CDR3nt: TGCGCCAGCAGGGACAACATGAACACTGAAGCTTTCTTT

v_gene: TRBV25-1
j_gene: TRBJ2-1
abundance: NA
d_gene: NA
CDR3aa: CASSELGGTNEQFF
CDR3nt: TGTGCCAGCAGTGAATTGGGGGGGACAAATGAGCAGTTCTTC

v_gene: TRBV7-2
j_gene: TRBJ1-1
abundance: NA
d_gene: NA
CDR3aa: CASSFWGAAEAFF
CDR3nt: TGTGCCAGCAGCTTTTGGGGCGCCGCTGAAGCTTTCTTT

v_gene: TRBV10-1
j_gene: TRBJ1-3
abundance: NA
d_gene: NA
CDR3aa: CASRAALQASGTIYF
CDR3nt: TGCGCCAGCCGAGCAGCTCTCCAGGCTTCGGGCACCATATATTTT

v_gene: TRBV7-9
j_gene: TRBJ1-5
abundance: NA
d_gene: NA
CDR3aa: CASGEGNQPQHF
CDR3nt: TGTGCCAGCGGAGAAGGGAATCAGCCCCAGCATTTT

v_gene: TRBV14
j_gene: TRBJ1-1
abundance: NA
d_gene: NA
CDR3aa: CASRDGQYTEAFF
CDR3nt: TGTGCCAGCAGAGACGGACAGTACACTGAAGCTTTCTTT

v_gene: TRBV7-2
j_gene: TRBJ1-2
abundance: NA
d_gene: TRBD1
CDR3aa: CASSSRQGVYVYTF
CDR3nt: TGTGCCAGCAGCTCCCGGCAGGGGGTTTATGTCTACACCTTC

v_gene: TRBV6-1
j_gene: TRBJ2-7
abundance: NA
d_gene: NA
CDR3aa: CASRKTGTGYEQYF
CDR3nt: TGTGCCAGCAGGAAAACAGGGACCGGGTACGAGCAGTACTTC

v_gene: TRBV11-3
j_gene: TRBJ2-1
abundance: NA
d_gene: TRBD1
CDR3aa: CASSPQGGNEQFF
CDR3nt: TGTGCCAGCAGCCCACAGGGGGGCAATGAGCAGTTCTTC

v_gene: TRBV6-5
j_gene: TRBJ1-1
abundance: NA
d_gene: NA
CDR3aa: CASSATGAWNTEAFF
CDR3nt: TGTGCCAGCAGTGCCACGGGGGCCTGGAACACTGAAGCTTTCTTT

v_gene: TRBV28
j_gene: TRBJ1-1
abundance: NA
d_gene: TRBD1
CDR3aa: CASSSTDRGGEAFF
CDR3nt: TGTGCCAGCAGTTCAACGGACAGGGGAGGAGAAGCTTTCTTT

v_gene: TRBV27
j_gene: TRBJ2-7
abundance: NA
d_gene: NA
CDR3aa: CASRFRDGLYEQYF
CDR3nt: TGTGCCAGTAGATTTCGGGACGGCCTCTACGAGCAGTACTTC

v_gene: TRBV4-2
j_gene: TRBJ2-2
abundance: once
d_gene: NA
CDR3aa: CASSPSRFGGTGELFF
CDR3nt: TGTGCCAGCAGCCCATCAAGGTTCGGAGGCACCGGGGAGCTGTTTTTT

v_gene: TRBV5-4
j_gene: TRBJ2-7
abundance: NA
d_gene: TRBD1
CDR3aa: CASSTRTGGEQYF
CDR3nt: TGTGCCAGCAGCACCAGGACAGGGGGCGAGCAGTACTTC

v_gene: TRBV7-2
j_gene: TRBJ2-3
abundance: once
d_gene: TRBD2
CDR3aa: CASSRGAGGPTDTQYF
CDR3nt: TGTGCCAGCAGTCGAGGGGCGGGAGGGCCCACAGATACGCAGTATTTT

v_gene: TRBV5-4
j_gene: TRBJ2-7
abundance: NA
d_gene: TRBD2
CDR3aa: CASSPGLASTHEQYF
CDR3nt: TGTGCCAGCAGCCCCGGACTAGCGTCGACCCACGAGCAGTACTTC

v_gene: TRBV4-1
j_gene: TRBJ2-5
abundance: NA
d_gene: NA
CDR3aa: CASSQEAGTYQETQYF
CDR3nt: TGCGCCAGCAGCCAAGAGGCGGGGACGTACCAAGAGACCCAGTACTTC

v_gene: TRBV7-7
j_gene: TRBJ2-2
abundance: once
d_gene: TRBD2
CDR3aa: CASSSVAGAGTGELFF
CDR3nt: TGTGCTAGCAGCTCGGTAGCGGGAGCGGGGACCGGGGAGCTGTTTTTT

v_gene: TRBV11-2
j_gene: TRBJ2-7
abundance: NA
d_gene: TRBD1
CDR3aa: CASSFTGGDGYEQYF
CDR3nt: TGTGCCAGCAGTTTTACAGGGGGTGATGGCTACGAGCAGTACTTC

v_gene: TRBV25-1
j_gene: TRBJ1-1
abundance: NA
d_gene: NA
CDR3aa: CASSESGRMNTEAFF
CDR3nt: TGTGCCAGCAGTGAATCTGGACGGATGAACACTGAAGCTTTCTTT

v_gene: TRBV27
j_gene: TRBJ2-1
abundance: NA
d_gene: TRBD1
CDR3aa: CASRRRGQGTAIAYNEQFF
CDR3nt: TGTGCCAGCAGGCGCAGGGGACAGGGTACGGCGATAGCCTACAATGAGCAGTTCTTC

v_gene: TRBV14
j_gene: TRBJ2-5
abundance: NA
d_gene: TRBD2
CDR3aa: CASSVGLAGGQETQYF
CDR3nt: TGTGCCAGCAGCGTAGGACTAGCGGGGGGTCAAGAGACCCAGTACTTC

v_gene: TRBV14
j_gene: TRBJ1-3
abundance: NA
d_gene: NA
CDR3aa: CAILEGNSGNTIYF
CDR3nt: TGTGCCATTCTAGAGGGGAACTCTGGAAACACCATATATTTT

v_gene: TRBV18
j_gene: TRBJ1-4
abundance: NA
d_gene: NA
CDR3aa: CASSPRTDSAEKLFF
CDR3nt: TGTGCCAGCTCACCACGCACGGACTCGGCTGAAAAACTGTTTTTT

v_gene: TRBV18
j_gene: TRBJ1-1
abundance: NA
d_gene: NA
CDR3aa: CASSAGTGNTEAFF
CDR3nt: TGTGCCAGCTCAGCCGGGACGGGGAACACTGAAGCTTTCTTT

v_gene: TRBV6-5
j_gene: TRBJ2-1
abundance: once
d_gene: NA
CDR3aa: CASRPSYNEQFF
CDR3nt: TGTGCCAGCAGGCCTAGCTACAATGAGCAGTTCTTC

v_gene: TRBV11-2
j_gene: TRBJ2-3
abundance: once
d_gene: TRBD1
CDR3aa: CASSSNAPGQGTDTQYF
CDR3nt: TGTGCCAGCAGCTCAAATGCTCCGGGACAGGGGACAGATACGCAGTATTTT

v_gene: TRBV30
j_gene: TRBJ1-5
abundance: once
d_gene: TRBD1
CDR3aa: CAWSVDRAGQPQHF
CDR3nt: TGTGCCTGGAGTGTGGACAGGGCGGGGCAGCCCCAGCATTTT

v_gene: TRBV11-3
j_gene: TRBJ1-4
abundance: NA
d_gene: NA
CDR3aa: CASSSRNRATNEKLFF
CDR3nt: TGTGCCAGCAGCTCCAGAAACCGGGCCACTAATGAAAAACTGTTTTTT

v_gene: TRBV15
j_gene: TRBJ2-5
abundance: NA
d_gene: NA
CDR3aa: CATSRDRPTVETQYF
CDR3nt: TGTGCCACCAGCAGAGATAGGCCCACGGTAGAGACCCAGTACTTC

v_gene: TRBV5-1
j_gene: TRBJ2-7
abundance: NA
d_gene: NA
CDR3aa: CASSSEGGAGEQYF
CDR3nt: TGCGCCAGCAGCTCAGAGGGGGGCGCGGGCGAGCAGTACTTC

v_gene: TRBV6-5
j_gene: TRBJ1-5
abundance: NA
d_gene: NA
CDR3aa: CASSYERGNQPQHF
CDR3nt: TGTGCCAGCAGTTACGAAAGGGGCAATCAGCCCCAGCATTTT

v_gene: TRBV10-3
j_gene: TRBJ1-1
abundance: NA
d_gene: NA
CDR3aa: CAIREDHWNTEAFF
CDR3nt: TGTGCCATCAGGGAGGATCATTGGAACACTGAAGCTTTCTTT

v_gene: TRBV14
j_gene: TRBJ1-2
abundance: NA
d_gene: TRBD1
CDR3aa: CASSQERGTGGSDGYTF
CDR3nt: TGTGCCAGCAGCCAAGAACGTGGGACAGGGGGCTCGGATGGCTACACCTTC

v_gene: TRBV7-9
j_gene: TRBJ1-4
abundance: NA
d_gene: TRBD1
CDR3aa: CASSGTGWASEKLFF
CDR3nt: TGTGCCAGCAGCGGGACAGGGTGGGCCAGTGAAAAACTGTTTTTT

v_gene: TRBV27
j_gene: TRBJ2-1
abundance: NA
d_gene: NA
CDR3aa: CASSPNIYSREQFF
CDR3nt: TGTGCCAGCAGTCCCAACATTTATAGTCGGGAGCAGTTCTTC

v_gene: TRBV7-9
j_gene: TRBJ2-1
abundance: NA
d_gene: NA
CDR3aa: CASSLNYNEQFF
CDR3nt: TGTGCCAGCAGCTTAAACTACAATGAGCAGTTCTTC